This entry is about one TCR beta chain. The data belong to a study of blood T cell repertoires in COVID-19. As for the study in general: Italy, Spain and the United States were the sources of the convalescent and acute COVID-19 samples.

CDR1 and CDR2 (germline): SQVTM, ANQGSEA. With 2 bases removed from V and 4 bases from J, the gap between germline ends came to 10 bases. This CDR3 contains 13 residues. Data came from immunoSEQ multiplex PCR; TCRdb stores just in-frame clones and leaves some out. The profile shows 120,000 to 150,000 clones, roughly 88% of them singletons. The chain uses TRBV29-1 and TRBJ2-3; tentatively, D is TRBD1 (5 bases). Material: peripheral blood. This receptor was obtained from a human donor in a cohort sampled during active COVID-19. The DNA for the CDR3 is TGCAGCGTTGAAAGGGGAAGCGCAGATACGCAGTATTTT. Protein product: CSVERGSADTQYF.